This T cell receptor beta chain was documented in a study of tumor-infiltrating lymphocytes in primary liver carcinoma. RNA was extracted from whole blood without cell sorting, alongside germline DNA. Using a constant-region primer together with ProtoScript II reverse transcriptase, TCR beta cDNA was made from 500 ng of total RNA. Modified slightly, ARM-PCR produced TCR beta libraries over three nested multiplex PCR rounds. Two initial PCR rounds of about 11 cycles each paired TRBV1-TRBV30 forward primers with a C-beta reverse primer. Via MiXCR, TCRdb re-called the multiplex PCR reads, giving one row per CDR3 protein. The sample has approximately 330,000 distinct CDR3 sequences; 65% are singletons. Germline V gives CDR1 SNHLY, CDR2 FYNNEI. The CDR3 loop spans 15 amino acids. Trimming shortened V by 5 bases and J by 3 bases, and 17 bases separated the two germline ends.

The rearrangement joins TRBV2 to TRBJ2-7; D possibly uses TRBD1 or TRBD2 (5 bases each). The clonotype was recovered from a man in his forties with primary liver carcinoma and hepatitis B virus infection. Sequences were obtained from peripheral blood. In DNA, the CDR3 is TGTGCCAGCAGTTCTTCCGGGACCAGAGTCTACGAGCAGTACTTC. It codes for CASSSSGTRVYEQYF.